The rows below give T cell receptor beta chains drawn from one sample of a study of cytomegalovirus exposure and HLA in healthy donors. The repertoire was sequenced with immunoSEQ multiplex PCR; TCRdb's copy has only in-frame clones and lacks some. Of approximately 140,000 clones in the sample, roughly 83% were seen once. Material for sequencing was PBMCs. These receptor sequences come from a man aged 35 to 55 in good health and CMV-seropositive. CDR3s include the opening cysteine and the closing phenylalanine or tryptophan. The D gene is left open where the match is weak. Expanded clones are given a class, and other clones once, few, many or no size at all.

size: .; J: TRBJ2-7; D: .; V: TRBV6-1; DNA: TGTGCCAGCAGTGTTGAGATCTTGAGCGAGCAGTACTTC; CDR3: CASSVEILSEQYF
size: .; J: TRBJ1-2; D: .; V: TRBV27; DNA: TGTGCCAGCAGTCTAGGAGAAAACTATGGCTACACCTTC; CDR3: CASSLGENYGYTF
size: .; J: TRBJ2-7; D: TRBD2; V: TRBV2; DNA: TGTGCCAGCAGTGAGGGTTCTAGCGGGGGGCCTTCCCCATCCTACGAGCAGTACTTC; CDR3: CASSEGSSGGPSPSYEQYF
size: .; J: TRBJ2-3; D: .; V: TRBV7-9; DNA: TGTGCCAGCAGCTTAGAACTAGATACGCAGTATTTT; CDR3: CASSLELDTQYF
size: few; J: TRBJ1-5; D: .; V: TRBV6-6; DNA: TGTGCCAGCCGTGCGGTTTATAGCAATCAGCCCCAGCATTTT; CDR3: CASRAVYSNQPQHF
size: .; J: TRBJ2-1; D: .; V: TRBV19; DNA: TGTGCCAGTAGTCTCCACATGGATGAGCAGTTCTTC; CDR3: CASSLHMDEQFF
size: .; J: TRBJ2-4; D: .; V: TRBV2; DNA: TGTGCCAGCAGTGATCAGGGGTTAGCCAAAAACATTCAGTACTTC; CDR3: CASSDQGLAKNIQYF
size: .; J: TRBJ2-7; D: TRBD1; V: TRBV6-1; DNA: TGTGCCAGCAGGACAGGGGGCTCCTACGAGCAGTACTTC; CDR3: CASRTGGSYEQYF
size: .; J: TRBJ2-3; D: .; V: TRBV7-2; DNA: TGTGCCAGCACCAAACAGGGAGATACGCAGTATTTT; CDR3: CASTKQGDTQYF
size: .; J: TRBJ1-1; D: TRBD1; V: TRBV11-2; DNA: TGTGCCAGCAGCTTAGCCGGACAGGCGAACACTGAAGCTTTCTTT; CDR3: CASSLAGQANTEAFF
size: .; J: TRBJ1-2; D: .; V: TRBV15; DNA: TGTGCCACCAGCCCTACGAGGCAGTCTGGCTACACCTTC; CDR3: CATSPTRQSGYTF
size: few; J: TRBJ1-4; D: TRBD1; V: TRBV19; DNA: TGTGCCAGTAGTATCGGGTTCCAGGGGGGTGAAAAACTGTTTTTT; CDR3: CASSIGFQGGEKLFF
size: .; J: TRBJ2-1; D: .; V: TRBV5-1; DNA: TGCGCCAGCGGCGACTTCAATGAGCAGTTCTTC; CDR3: CASGDFNEQFF
size: .; J: TRBJ2-7; D: TRBD1; V: TRBV6-1; DNA: TGTGCCAGCAATGGGGGGACAGGGTCGGGCGAGCAGTACTTC; CDR3: CASNGGTGSGEQYF
size: once; J: TRBJ1-5; D: TRBD1; V: TRBV18; DNA: TGTGCCAGCTCACCGAAGACAGGGGGCGGGCGAGATCAGCCCCAGCATTTT; CDR3: CASSPKTGGGRDQPQHF
size: few; J: TRBJ1-1; D: TRBD1; V: TRBV29-1; DNA: TGCAGCGTGATGACAGGGCTTGGTGAAGCTTTCTTT; CDR3: CSVMTGLGEAFF
size: .; J: TRBJ1-3; D: .; V: TRBV19; DNA: TGTGCCAGTAGTCAAATACAGAGCTCTGGAAACACCATATATTTT; CDR3: CASSQIQSSGNTIYF
size: .; J: TRBJ1-2; D: .; V: TRBV30; DNA: TGTGCCTGGAGTGTACAGAGTTTTGACTATGGCTACACCTTC; CDR3: CAWSVQSFDYGYTF
size: .; J: TRBJ2-5; D: TRBD2; V: TRBV4-1; DNA: TGCGCCAGCAGCCAAGGAACTAGCGGGAGTCTGATCCAAGAGACCCAGTACTTC; CDR3: CASSQGTSGSLIQETQYF
size: once; J: TRBJ1-1; D: .; V: TRBV5-1; DNA: TGCGCCAGCAGCTCATGGACAGTTGCTACTGAAGCTTTCTTT; CDR3: CASSSWTVATEAFF
size: .; J: TRBJ2-3; D: TRBD1; V: TRBV27; DNA: TGTGCCAGCAGTTTGATCGGGACAGGGGCATGGGATACGCAGTATTTT; CDR3: CASSLIGTGAWDTQYF
size: .; J: TRBJ2-1; D: .; V: TRBV2; DNA: TGTGCCAGCAGCCGGAAGGTACACAGAGGGTTTGAGGCGTTCTTC; CDR3: CASSRKVHRGFEAFF
size: few; J: TRBJ1-1; D: .; V: TRBV6-1; DNA: TGTGCAGGACGGGAGGGGGGCAACACTGAAGCTTTCTTT; CDR3: CAGREGGNTEAFF
size: .; J: TRBJ2-1; D: TRBD2; V: TRBV7-2; DNA: TGTGCCAGCAGCTTACTAGCGGGGGCCTACAATGAGCAGTTCTTC; CDR3: CASSLLAGAYNEQFF
size: .; J: TRBJ2-1; D: TRBD2; V: TRBV7-3; DNA: TGTGCCAGCAGCCAAAGTAGCGGGGGGGCGAATGAGCAGTTCTTC; CDR3: CASSQSSGGANEQFF
size: .; J: TRBJ1-2; D: .; V: TRBV25-1; DNA: TGTGCCAGCATCCCACAGGGCCGCGCCTATGGCTACACCTTC; CDR3: CASIPQGRAYGYTF
size: .; J: TRBJ1-3; D: TRBD1; V: TRBV5-1; DNA: TGCGCCAGCAGCTGGGACAGGGCTTTGATTGGAAACACCATATATTTT; CDR3: CASSWDRALIGNTIYF
size: once; J: TRBJ1-2; D: .; V: TRBV11-2; DNA: TGTGCCAGCAGCTACGAGGGGGATGGCTACACCTTC; CDR3: CASSYEGDGYTF
size: .; J: TRBJ2-2; D: .; V: TRBV7-8; DNA: TGTGCCAGCAGCCCCCGGCCTTATAGCGTGAACACCGGGGAGCTGTTTTTT; CDR3: CASSPRPYSVNTGELFF
size: .; J: TRBJ2-7; D: TRBD1; V: TRBV7-9; DNA: TGTGCCAGCAGCTTAGTGGGACAGAGCCGCGAGCAGTACTTC; CDR3: CASSLVGQSREQYF
size: once; J: TRBJ1-1; D: TRBD1; V: TRBV6-5; DNA: TGTGCCAGCAGTCCCAGGACAGGGGAAGCTTTCTTT; CDR3: CASSPRTGEAFF
size: .; J: TRBJ1-2; D: TRBD1; V: TRBV6-5; DNA: TGTGCCAGCAGTTACAATCCAGGGGGTAGCTATGGCTACACCTTC; CDR3: CASSYNPGGSYGYTF
size: .; J: TRBJ1-2; D: TRBD1; V: TRBV7-9; DNA: TGTGCCAGCAGCTCACTAGACAGGGATCGCTATGGCTACACCTTC; CDR3: CASSSLDRDRYGYTF
size: once; J: TRBJ1-1; D: .; V: TRBV29-1; DNA: TGCAGCGTTGACACAACTATGGGGAACACTGAAGCTTTCTTT; CDR3: CSVDTTMGNTEAFF
size: .; J: TRBJ1-6; D: TRBD1; V: TRBV6-5; DNA: TGTGCCAGCAGTTACTCACAGGGGATCGAATCCCTCCACTTT; CDR3: CASSYSQGIESLHF
size: .; J: TRBJ2-7; D: TRBD1; V: TRBV6-1; DNA: TGTGCCAGCAGTGTCACTAAGTGGACAGGGGGGAAAGGTGACGAGCAGTACTTC; CDR3: CASSVTKWTGGKGDEQYF
size: .; J: TRBJ2-7; D: .; V: TRBV19; DNA: TGTGCCAGTAGCGATCCCGGGAGCTACGAGCAGTACTTC; CDR3: CASSDPGSYEQYF
size: once; J: TRBJ2-3; D: .; V: TRBV13; DNA: TGTGCCAGCAGCTTACGAGATACGCAGTATTTT; CDR3: CASSLRDTQYF
size: .; J: TRBJ2-2; D: TRBD2; V: TRBV19; DNA: TGTGCCAGTAGAGGACTAGCGGGGACGAACACCGGGGAGCTGTTTTTT; CDR3: CASRGLAGTNTGELFF
size: .; J: TRBJ1-6; D: .; V: TRBV4-1; DNA: TGCGCCAGCAGCCATTACCAGGGGACCAATTCACCCCTCCACTTT; CDR3: CASSHYQGTNSPLHF
size: .; J: TRBJ2-2; D: .; V: TRBV7-6; DNA: TGTGCCAGCAGCTCCCGGGACATGAACACCGGGGAGCTGTTTTTT; CDR3: CASSSRDMNTGELFF
size: .; J: TRBJ2-7; D: TRBD1; V: TRBV29-1; DNA: TGCAGCGTTGGGCGGGACAGGAGCTACGAGCAGTACTTC; CDR3: CSVGRDRSYEQYF
size: .; J: TRBJ2-1; D: TRBD2; V: TRBV5-1; DNA: TGCGCCAGCAGCTTGATGTCTAGCGGGAACTCCTACAATGAGCAGTTCTTC; CDR3: CASSLMSSGNSYNEQFF
size: .; J: TRBJ2-5; D: TRBD2; V: TRBV2; DNA: TGTGCCAGCAGTACTTTTAGCGGGAGGGCCGTGGAGACCCAGTACTTC; CDR3: CASSTFSGRAVETQYF
size: few; J: TRBJ1-1; D: TRBD1; V: TRBV19; DNA: TGTGCCAGTAGTATGGGGGACAGTAGGAAAGCTTTCTTT; CDR3: CASSMGDSRKAFF
size: .; J: TRBJ1-1; D: TRBD1; V: TRBV7-2; DNA: TGTGCCAGCAGCCGTAGACAGGGGATGAACACTGAAGCTTTCTTT; CDR3: CASSRRQGMNTEAFF
size: .; J: TRBJ2-6; D: TRBD1; V: TRBV9; DNA: TGTGCCAGCAGCGTAGGACAGGGGGCAACTGGGGCCAACGTCCTGACTTTC; CDR3: CASSVGQGATGANVLTF
size: .; J: TRBJ1-3; D: .; V: TRBV15; DNA: TGTGCCACCAGCAGAGGGGCCTCTGGAAACACCATATATTTT; CDR3: CATSRGASGNTIYF
size: .; J: TRBJ2-1; D: .; V: TRBV7-7; DNA: TGTGCCAGCAGCGCAGGGAACCAGGATGAGCAGTTCTTC; CDR3: CASSAGNQDEQFF
size: .; J: TRBJ1-2; D: TRBD1; V: TRBV29-1; DNA: TGCAGCGTGCACGCAGGGGGCGCGAGGGGCTACACCTTC; CDR3: CSVHAGGARGYTF
size: .; J: TRBJ1-3; D: .; V: TRBV11-3; DNA: TGTGCCAGCAGCCCCTGGGACACCAACTCTGGAAACACCATATATTTT; CDR3: CASSPWDTNSGNTIYF
size: .; J: TRBJ2-5; D: TRBD2; V: TRBV13; DNA: TGTGCCAGCAGCTTAAGCCCAGGACTAGCGGGAGGGTTCCGTCAAGAGACCCAGTACTTC; CDR3: CASSLSPGLAGGFRQETQYF
size: once; J: TRBJ1-2; D: .; V: TRBV30; DNA: TGTGCCTGGAGGGCCTCGAGGGCCTGGGATCCCTACACCTTC; CDR3: CAWRASRAWDPYTF
size: .; J: TRBJ1-4; D: .; V: TRBV18; DNA: TGTGCCAGCTCACCAACAGGGTCTGGCGAGATTAATGAAAAACTGTTTTTT; CDR3: CASSPTGSGEINEKLFF
size: .; J: TRBJ2-3; D: .; V: TRBV27; DNA: TGTGCCAGCAGGGGGCCCGGGGATACGCAGTATTTT; CDR3: CASRGPGDTQYF
size: few; J: TRBJ1-5; D: .; V: TRBV25-1; DNA: TGTGCCAGCAGAAGGGAGGGGCCGAACTTGGGCAATCAGCCCCAGCATTTT; CDR3: CASRREGPNLGNQPQHF
size: .; J: TRBJ1-4; D: .; V: TRBV7-9; DNA: TGTGCCAGCAGCTTAGAGGGTTGGGGGCGAGTTAATGAAAAACTGTTTTTT; CDR3: CASSLEGWGRVNEKLFF